The source of this TCR beta chain is a study of identical twins. Overall study findings and caveats: Within beta out-of-frame sequences, the excess sharing observed between twins was weaker.

Healthy Caucasian donors formed the entire cohort. A template switching step contributed a universal primer site, while unique molecular identifiers were present in the cDNA. TCRdb re-called the 5' RACE reads with MiXCR, one entry per CDR3 protein. The table has around 100,000 distinct CDR3 sequences, about 6.1% seen once. This clonotype occurred many times. Its specificity is not known. The receptor was derived from a woman aged 50 to 60 in good health. The sequencing input was memory T cells sorted from blood.

The CDR3 here is CASSHTGGNQPQHF. CDR3 bases: TGTGCCAGCAGTCATACAGGAGGCAATCAGCCCCAGCATTTT. V is TRBV12-3 or TRBV12-4 and J is TRBJ1-5, with D possibly matching TRBD1 (5 bases). The CDR3 extends over 14 amino acids. The V end was cut by 5 bases, the J end by 2 bases, with 10 bases between.